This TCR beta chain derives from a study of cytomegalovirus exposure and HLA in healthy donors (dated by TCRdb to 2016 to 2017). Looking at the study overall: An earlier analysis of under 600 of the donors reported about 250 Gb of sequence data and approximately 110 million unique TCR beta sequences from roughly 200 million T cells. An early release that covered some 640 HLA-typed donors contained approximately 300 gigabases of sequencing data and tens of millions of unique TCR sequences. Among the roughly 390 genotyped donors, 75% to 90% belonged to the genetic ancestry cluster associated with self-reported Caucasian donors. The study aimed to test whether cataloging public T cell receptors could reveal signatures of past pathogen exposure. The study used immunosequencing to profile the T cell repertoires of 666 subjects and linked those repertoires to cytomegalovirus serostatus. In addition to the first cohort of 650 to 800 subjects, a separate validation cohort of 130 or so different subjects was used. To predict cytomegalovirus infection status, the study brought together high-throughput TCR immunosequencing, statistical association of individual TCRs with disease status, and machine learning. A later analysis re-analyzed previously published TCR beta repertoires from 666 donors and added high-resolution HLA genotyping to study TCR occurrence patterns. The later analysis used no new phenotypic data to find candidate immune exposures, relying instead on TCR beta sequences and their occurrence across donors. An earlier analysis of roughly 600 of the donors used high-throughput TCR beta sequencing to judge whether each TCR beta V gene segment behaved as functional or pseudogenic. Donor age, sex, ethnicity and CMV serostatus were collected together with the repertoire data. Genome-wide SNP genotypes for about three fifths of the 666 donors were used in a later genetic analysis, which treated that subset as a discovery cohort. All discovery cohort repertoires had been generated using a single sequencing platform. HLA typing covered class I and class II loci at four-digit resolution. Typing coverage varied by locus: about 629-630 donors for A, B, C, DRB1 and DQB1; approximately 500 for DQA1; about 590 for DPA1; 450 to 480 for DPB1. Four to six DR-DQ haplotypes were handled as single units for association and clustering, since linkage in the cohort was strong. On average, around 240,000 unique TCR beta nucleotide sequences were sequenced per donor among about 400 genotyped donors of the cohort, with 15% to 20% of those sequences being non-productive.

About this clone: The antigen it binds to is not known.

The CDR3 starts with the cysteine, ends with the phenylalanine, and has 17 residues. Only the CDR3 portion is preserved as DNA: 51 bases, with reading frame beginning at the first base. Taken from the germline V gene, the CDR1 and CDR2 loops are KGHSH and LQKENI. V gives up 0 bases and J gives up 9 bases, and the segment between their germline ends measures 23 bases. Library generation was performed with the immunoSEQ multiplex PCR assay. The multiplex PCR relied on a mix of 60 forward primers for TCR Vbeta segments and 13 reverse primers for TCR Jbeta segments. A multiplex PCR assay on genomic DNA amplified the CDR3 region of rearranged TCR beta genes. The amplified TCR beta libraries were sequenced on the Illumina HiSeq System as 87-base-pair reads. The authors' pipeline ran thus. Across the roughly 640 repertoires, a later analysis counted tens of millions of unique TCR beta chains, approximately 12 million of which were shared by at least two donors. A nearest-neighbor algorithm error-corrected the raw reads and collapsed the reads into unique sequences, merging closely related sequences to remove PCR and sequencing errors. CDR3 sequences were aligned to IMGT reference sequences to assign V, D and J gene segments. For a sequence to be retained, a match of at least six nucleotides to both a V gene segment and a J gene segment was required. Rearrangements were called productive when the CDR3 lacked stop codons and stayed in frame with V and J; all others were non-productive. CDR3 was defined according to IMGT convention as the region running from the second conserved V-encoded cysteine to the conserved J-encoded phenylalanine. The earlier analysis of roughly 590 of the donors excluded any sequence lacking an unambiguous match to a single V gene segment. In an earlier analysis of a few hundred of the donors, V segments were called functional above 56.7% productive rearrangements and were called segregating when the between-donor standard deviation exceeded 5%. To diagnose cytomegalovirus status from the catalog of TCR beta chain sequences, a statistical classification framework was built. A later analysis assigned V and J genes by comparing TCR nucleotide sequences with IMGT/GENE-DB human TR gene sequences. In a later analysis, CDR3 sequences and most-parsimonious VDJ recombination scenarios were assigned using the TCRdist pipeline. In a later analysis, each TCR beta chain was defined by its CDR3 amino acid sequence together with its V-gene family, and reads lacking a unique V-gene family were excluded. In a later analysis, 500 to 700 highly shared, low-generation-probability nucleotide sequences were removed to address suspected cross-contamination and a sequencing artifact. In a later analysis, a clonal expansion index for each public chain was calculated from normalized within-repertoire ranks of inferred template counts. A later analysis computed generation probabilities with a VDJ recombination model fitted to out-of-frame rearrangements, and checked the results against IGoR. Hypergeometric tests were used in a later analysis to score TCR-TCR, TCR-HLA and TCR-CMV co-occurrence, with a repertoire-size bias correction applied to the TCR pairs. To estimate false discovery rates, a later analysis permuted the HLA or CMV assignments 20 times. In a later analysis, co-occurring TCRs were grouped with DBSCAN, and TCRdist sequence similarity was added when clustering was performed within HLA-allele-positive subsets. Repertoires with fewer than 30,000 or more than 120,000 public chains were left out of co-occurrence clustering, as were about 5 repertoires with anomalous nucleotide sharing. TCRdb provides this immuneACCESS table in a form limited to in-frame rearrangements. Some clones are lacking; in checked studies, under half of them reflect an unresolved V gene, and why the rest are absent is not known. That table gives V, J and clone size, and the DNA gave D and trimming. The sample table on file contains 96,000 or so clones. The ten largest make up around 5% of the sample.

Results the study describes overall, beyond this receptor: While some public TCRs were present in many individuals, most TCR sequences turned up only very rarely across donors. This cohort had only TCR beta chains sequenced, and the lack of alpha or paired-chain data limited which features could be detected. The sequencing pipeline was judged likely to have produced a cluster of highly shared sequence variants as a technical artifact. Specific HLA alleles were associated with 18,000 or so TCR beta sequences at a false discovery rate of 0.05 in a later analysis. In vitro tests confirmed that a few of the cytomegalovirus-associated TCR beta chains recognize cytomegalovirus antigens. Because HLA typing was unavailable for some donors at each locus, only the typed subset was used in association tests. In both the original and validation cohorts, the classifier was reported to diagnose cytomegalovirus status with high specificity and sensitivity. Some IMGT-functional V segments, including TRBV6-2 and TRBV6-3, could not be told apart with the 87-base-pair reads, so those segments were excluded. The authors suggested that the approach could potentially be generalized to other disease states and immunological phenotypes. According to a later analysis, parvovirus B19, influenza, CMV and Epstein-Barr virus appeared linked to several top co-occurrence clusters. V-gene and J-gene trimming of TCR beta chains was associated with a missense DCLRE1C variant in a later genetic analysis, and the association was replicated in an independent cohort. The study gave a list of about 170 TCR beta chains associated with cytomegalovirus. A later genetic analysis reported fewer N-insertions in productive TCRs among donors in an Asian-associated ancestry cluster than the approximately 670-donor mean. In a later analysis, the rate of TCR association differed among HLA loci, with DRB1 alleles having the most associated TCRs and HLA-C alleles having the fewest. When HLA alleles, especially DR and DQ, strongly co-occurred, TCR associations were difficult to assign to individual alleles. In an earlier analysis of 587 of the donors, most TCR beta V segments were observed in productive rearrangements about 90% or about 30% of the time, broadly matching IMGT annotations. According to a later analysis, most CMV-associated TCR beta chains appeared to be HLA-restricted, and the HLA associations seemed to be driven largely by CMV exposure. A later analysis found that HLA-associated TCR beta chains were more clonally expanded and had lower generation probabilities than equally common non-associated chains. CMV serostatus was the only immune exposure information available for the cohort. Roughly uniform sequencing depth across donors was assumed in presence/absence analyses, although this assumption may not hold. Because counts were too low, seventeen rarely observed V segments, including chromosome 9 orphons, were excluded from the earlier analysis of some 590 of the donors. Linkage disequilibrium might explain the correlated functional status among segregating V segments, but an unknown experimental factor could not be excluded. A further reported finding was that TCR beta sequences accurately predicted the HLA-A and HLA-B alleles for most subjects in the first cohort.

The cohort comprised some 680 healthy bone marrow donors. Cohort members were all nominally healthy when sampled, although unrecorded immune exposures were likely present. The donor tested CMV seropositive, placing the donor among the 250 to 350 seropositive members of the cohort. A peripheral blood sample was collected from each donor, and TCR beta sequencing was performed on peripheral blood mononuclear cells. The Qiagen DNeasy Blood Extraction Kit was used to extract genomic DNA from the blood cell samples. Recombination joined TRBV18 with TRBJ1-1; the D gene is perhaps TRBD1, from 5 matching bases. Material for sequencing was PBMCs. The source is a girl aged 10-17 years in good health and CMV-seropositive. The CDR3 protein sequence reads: CASSPPKQGAQMGKAFF. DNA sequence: TGTGCCAGCTCACCACCTAAACAAGGGGCTCAGATGGGAAAAGCTTTCTTT.